One sample yielded the 5 T cell receptor beta chains listed below, sequenced in a study of shared T cell receptors in the human thymus. Assay: immunoSEQ multiplex PCR; the TCRdb copy retains only in-frame clones and omits some. The table shows 650,000 to 950,000 clones, with 70% to 90% occurring only once. This sample was shared with a second study, whose subject was human thymus T cells.

The sample taken for sequencing was thymocytes. The receptor source for this set is a girl under two years old with a congenital heart defect.

This chain uses TRBV11-3 with TRBJ2-3; a weak D match, TRBD1 (7 bases). The CDR3 is 14 amino acids. The germline gives CDR1 SGHNT, CDR2 YENEEA. The V and J ends lost 8 bases and 2 bases respectively, with 14 bases between them. For the CDR3, the DNA is TGTGCCAGCCCGATGGAGGGGGCCACAGATACGCAGTATTTT. Its translation: CASPMEGATDTQYF.

The DNA for the CDR3 is TGTGCCATCGGTAGGTCGTCAGGCTCTGGAAACACCATATATTTT. As protein: CAIGRSSGSGNTIYF. This chain joins TRBV10-3 and TRBJ1-3; no clear D. The CDR3 runs to 15 residues. Trimming removed 8 bases at V and 0 bases at J, with 14 bases between. CDR1 and CDR2 from the germline V gene are ENHRY and SYGVKD.

The gene calls are TRBV28 and TRBJ2-5, with TRBD2 matching over 14 bases. V lost 8 bases and J lost 5; bases outside the gene matches: 19. The CDR3 has 19 amino acids. The germline V gene encodes CDR1 MDHEN and CDR2 SYDVKM. CDR3 DNA: TGTGCCAGCGGGAAAAAAGGACTAGCGGGGGGACCTTTCTGGGAGACCCAGTACTTC. This encodes CASGKKGLAGGPFWETQYF.

This clone turned up a few times. The CDR3 spells CATLGASSTDTQYF. The CDR3 nucleotides are TGTGCCACCCTTGGGGCAAGCAGCACAGATACGCAGTATTTT. The chain employs TRBV2 and TRBJ2-3; perhaps TRBD1 as D (5 bases). Germline CDR1 SNHLY, CDR2 FYNNEI. Trimming cost V 10 bases and J 0 bases, with 14 bases left between them. This CDR3 is 14 amino acids long.

This clone has only a few counts. This chain links TRBV5-1 with TRBJ2-3; 7 positions match TRBD1. Germline values: CDR1 SGHRS, CDR2 YFSETQ. The V segment lost 0 bases and the J segment 0 bases; nucleotides outside the gene matches: 13. CDR3 length: 19 amino acids. This CDR3 is CASSLEGPGQKNSTDTQYF. Written as DNA, the CDR3 is TGCGCCAGCAGCTTGGAGGGCCCGGGACAGAAAAATAGCACAGATACGCAGTATTTT.